The clone carrying this T cell receptor beta chain was recorded a few times. Its specificity is unknown. The entry originates in a study of cytotoxic CD8 clonotypes in ibrutinib-treated CLL. Study overall: There were 10 to 11 relapsed/refractory patients and around 15 treatment-naive patients, and under 18 were IGHV unmutated. Response samples were taken after a median of around twelve months on treatment, range 6 to 36. Across samples, productive templates numbered roughly 230,000 and productive rearrangements reached approximately 94,000 on average. Study-wide findings and caveats: On treatment, the uncommon public clonotypes contracted or remained stable.

Clones were sequenced by immunoSEQ multiplex PCR, and TCRdb holds only the in-frame ones, with some missing. The sample has some 17,000 clones; 55% to 80% are singletons. V gave up 4 bases and J gave up 7 bases, with 11 bases separating them. Per germline, CDR1 WNHNN and CDR2 SYGVQD (reference sequence). The CDR3 extends over 13 amino acids. The specimen was PBMCs, collected after 12 months of ibrutinib treatment. This clonotype was obtained from a human donor with chronic lymphocytic leukemia. This chain links TRBV10-1 with TRBJ1-5; D might be TRBD1 (5 bases). DNA for the CDR3: TGCGCCAGCAGTGCGGGGGGGGAACAGCCCCAGCATTTT. Its translation is CASSAGGEQPQHF.